The 3 T cell receptor beta chains below all came from one sample that was sequenced in a study of blood T cells in healthy people across ages. Primers used in a second PCR of about 7 to 12 cycles were a sample-barcoded 5' primer and a J-beta primer mix. A single record per CDR3 protein comes from TCRdb applying MiXCR to the 5' RACE reads. The sample contains under 2,000,000 distinct CDR3 sequences, 49% of which appear only once. Sequenced input: blood. The receptors shown here come from a woman aged 40 to 55 in good health.

CDR3 nucleotide sequence: TGTGCCAGCTCACGGGTGGATGGGGCCAACGTCCTGACTTTC. Protein product: CASSRVDGANVLTF. The V and J genes are TRBV18 and TRBJ2-6, with D hard to call. The CDR3 consists of 14 residues. Trimming removed 4 bases at V and 3 bases at J, with 7 bases between. From germline, CDR1 is KGHSH and CDR2 LQKENI.

The V call is TRBV4-2, the J call TRBJ2-1; TRBD2 aligns across 8 bases. Trimming removed 0 bases from V and 6 bases from J; junction bases left unmatched: 7. Looked up from germline, CDR1 is LGHNA and CDR2 is YNFKEQ. This CDR3 comprises 16 residues. The CDR3 here is CASSQELGGGRNEQFF. The DNA of the CDR3 is TGTGCCAGCAGCCAAGAATTGGGCGGGGGGCGCAATGAGCAGTTCTTC.

The chain recombines TRBV20-1 with TRBJ2-3; TRBD2 agrees at 10 bases. The CDR3 is 17 residues long. Germline V gene data show CDR1 as DFQATT and CDR2 as SNEGSKA (reference sequence). The ends lost 5 bases at V and 0 bases at J; junction bases unmatched: 11. Here the CDR3 reads CSAPASGGSESTDTQYF. CDR3 DNA: TGCAGTGCTCCCGCTAGCGGGGGTAGCGAAAGCACAGATACGCAGTATTTT.